Sequencing of this T cell receptor beta chain was carried out in a study of CD8 T cells in Susac syndrome. Germline CDR1 and CDR2: MDHEN and SYDVKM. The CDR3 has 14 amino acids. Trimming cost V 3 bases and J 1 base, with 9 bases left between them. Random hexamers were used to reverse transcribe the RNA input (roughly 0.5 to 1 ug). TCRdb passed the immunoSEQ multiplex PCR reads through MiXCR, listing each CDR3 protein once. The data contain 150,000 to 200,000 distinct CDR3 sequences, about 91% of them singletons. The sample taken for sequencing was CD4+ T cells from PBMCs. The receptor was isolated from a human donor with Susac syndrome. V gene TRBV28 combines with J gene TRBJ1-1, with D possibly being TRBD1 (6 bases). CDR3 sequence: CASSFGRGNTEAFF. The DNA for the CDR3 is TGTGCCAGCAGTTTCGGCAGGGGGAACACTGAAGCTTTCTTT.